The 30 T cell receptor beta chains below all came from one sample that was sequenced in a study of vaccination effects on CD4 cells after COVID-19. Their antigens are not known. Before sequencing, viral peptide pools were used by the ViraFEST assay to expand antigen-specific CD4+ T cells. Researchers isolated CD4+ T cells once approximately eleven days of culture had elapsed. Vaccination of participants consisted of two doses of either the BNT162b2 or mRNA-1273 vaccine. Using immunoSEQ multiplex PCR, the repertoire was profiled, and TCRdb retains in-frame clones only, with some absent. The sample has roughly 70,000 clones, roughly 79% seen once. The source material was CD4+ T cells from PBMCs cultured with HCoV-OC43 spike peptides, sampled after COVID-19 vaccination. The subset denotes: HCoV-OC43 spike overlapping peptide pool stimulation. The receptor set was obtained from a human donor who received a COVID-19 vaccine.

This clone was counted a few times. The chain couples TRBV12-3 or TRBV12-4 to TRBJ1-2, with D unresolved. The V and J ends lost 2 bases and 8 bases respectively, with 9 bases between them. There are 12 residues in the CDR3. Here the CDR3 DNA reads TGTGCCAGCAGTTTATGGGGAGGGGGCTACACCTTC. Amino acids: CASSLWGGGYTF.

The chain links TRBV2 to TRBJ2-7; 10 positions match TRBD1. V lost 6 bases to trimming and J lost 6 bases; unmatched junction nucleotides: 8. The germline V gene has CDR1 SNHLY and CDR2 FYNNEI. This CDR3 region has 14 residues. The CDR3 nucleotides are TGTGCCAGCAGAAGGGACAGGGGAATAGGCGAGCAGTACGTC. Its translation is CASRRDRGIGEQYV.

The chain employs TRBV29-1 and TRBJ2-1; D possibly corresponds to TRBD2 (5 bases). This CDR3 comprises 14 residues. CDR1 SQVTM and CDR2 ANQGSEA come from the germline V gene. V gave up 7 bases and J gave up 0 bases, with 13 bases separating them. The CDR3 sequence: CSALRGSSYNEQFF. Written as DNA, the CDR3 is TGCAGCGCCTTACGAGGGTCCTCCTACAATGAGCAGTTCTTC.

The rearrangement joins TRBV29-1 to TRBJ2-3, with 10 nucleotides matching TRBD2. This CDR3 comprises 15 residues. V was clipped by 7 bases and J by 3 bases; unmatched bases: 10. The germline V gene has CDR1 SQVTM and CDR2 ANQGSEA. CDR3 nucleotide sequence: TGCAGCGCCTCCTCGAGACTAGCGGGTACAGATACGCAGTATTTT. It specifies CSASSRLAGTDTQYF.

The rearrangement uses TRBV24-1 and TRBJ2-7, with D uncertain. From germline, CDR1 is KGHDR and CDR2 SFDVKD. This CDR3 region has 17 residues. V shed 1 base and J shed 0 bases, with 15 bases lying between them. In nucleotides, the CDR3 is TGTGCCACCAGTGATTTAAGGCGCAAGAAGATCTCCTACGAGCAGTACGTC. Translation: CATSDLRRKKISYEQYV.

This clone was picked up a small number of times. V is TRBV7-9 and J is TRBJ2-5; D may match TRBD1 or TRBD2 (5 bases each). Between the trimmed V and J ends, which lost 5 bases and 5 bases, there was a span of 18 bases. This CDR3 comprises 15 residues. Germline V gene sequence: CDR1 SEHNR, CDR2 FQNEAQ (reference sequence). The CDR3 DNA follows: TGTGCCAGCAGCCAAGGGACCCCGGGGCGCGAGACCCAGTACTTC. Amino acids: CASSQGTPGRETQYF.

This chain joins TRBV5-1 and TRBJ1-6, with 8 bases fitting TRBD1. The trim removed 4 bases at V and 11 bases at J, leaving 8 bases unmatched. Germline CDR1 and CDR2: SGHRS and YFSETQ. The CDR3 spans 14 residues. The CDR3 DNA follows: TGCGCCAGCAGCATAGGACAGGGACGGGCACCCCTCCACTTT. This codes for CASSIGQGRAPLHF.

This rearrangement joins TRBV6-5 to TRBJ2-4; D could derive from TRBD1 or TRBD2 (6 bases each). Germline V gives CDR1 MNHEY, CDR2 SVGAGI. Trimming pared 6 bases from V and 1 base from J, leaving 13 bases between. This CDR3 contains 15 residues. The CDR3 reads CASSSPGAAKNIQYF. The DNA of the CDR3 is TGTGCCAGCAGCTCTCCGGGGGCGGCCAAAAACATTCAGTACTTC.

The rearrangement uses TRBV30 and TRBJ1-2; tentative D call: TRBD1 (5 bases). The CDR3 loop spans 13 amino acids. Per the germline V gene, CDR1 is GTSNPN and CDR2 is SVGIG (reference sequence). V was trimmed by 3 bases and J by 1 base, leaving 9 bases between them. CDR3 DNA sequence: TGTGCCTGGAGCCGGCAGGGTAACTATGGCTACACCTTC. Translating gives CAWSRQGNYGYTF.

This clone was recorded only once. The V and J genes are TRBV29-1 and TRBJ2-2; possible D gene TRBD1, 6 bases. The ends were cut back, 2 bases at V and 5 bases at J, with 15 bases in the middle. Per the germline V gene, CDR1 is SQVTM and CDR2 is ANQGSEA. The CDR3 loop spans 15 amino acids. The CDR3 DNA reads TGCAGCGTTGAAAGCGGCAGGGGTGCGACCGGGGAGCTGTTTTTT. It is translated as CSVESGRGATGELFF.

The CDR3 DNA follows: TGTGCCAGCAGGCCGTACAGGGGGCCTTTCCATGGCTACACCTTC. Translating it yields CASRPYRGPFHGYTF. The rearrangement links TRBV5-6 to TRBJ1-2; 9 positions agree with TRBD1. The germline gives CDR1 SGHDT, CDR2 YYEEEE. The CDR3 length is 15 residues. After removal of 5 bases from V and 6 bases from J, the junction contained 11 bases not matched to a gene.

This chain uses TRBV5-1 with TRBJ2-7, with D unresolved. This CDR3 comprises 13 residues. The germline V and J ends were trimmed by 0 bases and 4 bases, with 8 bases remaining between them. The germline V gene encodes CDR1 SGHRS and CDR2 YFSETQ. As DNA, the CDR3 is TGCGCCAGCAGCTTGGGCGGAACGTACGAGCAGTACGTC. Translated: CASSLGGTYEQYV.

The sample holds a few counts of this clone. This chain's CDR3 is CASSTSQGAQLLSGANVLTF. The CDR3 nucleotides are TGTGCCAGCAGTACTTCCCAGGGGGCCCAACTGCTCTCTGGGGCCAACGTCCTGACTTTC. The J gene is TRBJ2-6, the V gene TRBV6-2 or TRBV6-3; TRBD1 agrees at 8 bases. Germline assignment: CDR1 MNHEY and CDR2 SVGEGT. CDR3 size: 20 residues. After removal of 5 bases from V and 0 bases from J, the junction contained 15 bases not matched to a gene.

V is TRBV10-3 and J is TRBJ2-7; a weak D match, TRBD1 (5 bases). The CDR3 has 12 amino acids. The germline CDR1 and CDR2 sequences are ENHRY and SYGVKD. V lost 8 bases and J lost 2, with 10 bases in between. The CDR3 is CAISSGTYEQYV. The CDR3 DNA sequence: TGTGCCATCTCTTCAGGGACCTACGAGCAGTACGTC.

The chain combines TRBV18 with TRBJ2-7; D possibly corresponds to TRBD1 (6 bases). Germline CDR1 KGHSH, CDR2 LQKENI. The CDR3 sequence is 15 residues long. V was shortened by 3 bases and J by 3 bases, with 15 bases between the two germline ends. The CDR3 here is CASSPISGQHYEQYV. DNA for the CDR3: TGTGCCAGCTCACCTATCTCCGGACAGCACTACGAGCAGTACGTC.

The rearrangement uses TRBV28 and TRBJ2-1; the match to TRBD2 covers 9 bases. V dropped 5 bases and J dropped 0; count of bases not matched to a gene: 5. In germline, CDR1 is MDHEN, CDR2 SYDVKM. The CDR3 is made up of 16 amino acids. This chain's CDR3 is CASSSGGSSSYNEQFF. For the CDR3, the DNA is TGTGCCAGCAGTAGCGGGGGGTCGAGCTCCTACAATGAGCAGTTCTTC.

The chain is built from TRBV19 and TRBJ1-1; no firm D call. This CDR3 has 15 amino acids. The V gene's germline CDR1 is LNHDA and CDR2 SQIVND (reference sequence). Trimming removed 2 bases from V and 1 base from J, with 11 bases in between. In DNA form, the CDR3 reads TGTGCCAGTAGTATATCCGACGGCTGGAACACTGAAGCTTTCTTT. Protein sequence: CASSISDGWNTEAFF.

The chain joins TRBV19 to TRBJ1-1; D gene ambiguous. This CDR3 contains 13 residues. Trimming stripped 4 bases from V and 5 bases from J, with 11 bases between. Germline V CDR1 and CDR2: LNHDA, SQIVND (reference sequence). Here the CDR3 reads CASSTLGPTEAFF. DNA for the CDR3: TGTGCCAGTAGTACCCTCGGACCGACTGAAGCTTTCTTT.

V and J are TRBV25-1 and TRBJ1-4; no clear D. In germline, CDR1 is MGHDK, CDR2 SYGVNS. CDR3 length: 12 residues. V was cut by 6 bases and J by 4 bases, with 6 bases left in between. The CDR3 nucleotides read TGTGCCAGCAGATTAGTTAATGAAAAACTGTTTTTT. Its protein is CASRLVNEKLFF.

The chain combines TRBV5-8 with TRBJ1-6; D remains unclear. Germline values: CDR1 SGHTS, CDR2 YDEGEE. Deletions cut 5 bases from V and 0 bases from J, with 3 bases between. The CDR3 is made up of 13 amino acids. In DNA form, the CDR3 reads TGTGCCAGCAGGAGCTCCTATAATTCACCCCTCCACTTT. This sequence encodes CASRSSYNSPLHF.

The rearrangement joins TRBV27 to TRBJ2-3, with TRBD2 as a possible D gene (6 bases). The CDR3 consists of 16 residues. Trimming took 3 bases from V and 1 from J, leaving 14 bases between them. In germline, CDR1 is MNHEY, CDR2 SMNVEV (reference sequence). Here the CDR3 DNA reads TGTGCCAGCAGTTTCGTCGGGGGTTCGGGCACAGATACGCAGTATTTT. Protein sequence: CASSFVGGSGTDTQYF.

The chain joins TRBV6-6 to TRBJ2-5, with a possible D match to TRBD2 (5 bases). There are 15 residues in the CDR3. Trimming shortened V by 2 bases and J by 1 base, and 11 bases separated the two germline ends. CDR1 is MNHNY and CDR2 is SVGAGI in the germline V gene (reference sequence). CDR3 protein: CASSYQTEGQETQYF. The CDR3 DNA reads TGTGCCAGCAGTTACCAGACCGAGGGCCAAGAGACCCAGTACTTC.

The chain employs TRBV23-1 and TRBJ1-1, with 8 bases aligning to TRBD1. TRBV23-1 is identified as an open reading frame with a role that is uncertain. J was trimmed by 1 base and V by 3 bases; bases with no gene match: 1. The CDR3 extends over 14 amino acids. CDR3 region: CASSQTGENTEAFF. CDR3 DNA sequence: TGCGCCAGCAGTCAGACAGGGGAGAACACTGAAGCTTTCTTT.

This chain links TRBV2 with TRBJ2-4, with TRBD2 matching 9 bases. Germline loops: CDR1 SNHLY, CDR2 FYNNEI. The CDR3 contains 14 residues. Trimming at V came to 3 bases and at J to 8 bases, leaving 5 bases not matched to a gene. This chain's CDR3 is CASSESSGVDIQYF. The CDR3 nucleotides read TGTGCCAGCAGTGAGTCTAGCGGGGTAGACATTCAGTACTTC.

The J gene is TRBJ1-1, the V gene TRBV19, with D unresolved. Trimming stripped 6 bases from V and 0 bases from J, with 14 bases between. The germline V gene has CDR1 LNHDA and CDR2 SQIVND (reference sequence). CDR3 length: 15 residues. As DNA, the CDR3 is TGTGCCAGTAGGAGGGTGGTTGACATGAACACTGAAGCTTTCTTT. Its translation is CASRRVVDMNTEAFF.

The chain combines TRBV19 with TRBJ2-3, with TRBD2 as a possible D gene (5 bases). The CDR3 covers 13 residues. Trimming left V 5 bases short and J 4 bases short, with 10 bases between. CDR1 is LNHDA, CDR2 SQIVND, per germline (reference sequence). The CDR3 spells CASSPGMADTQYF. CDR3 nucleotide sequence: TGTGCCAGTAGTCCCGGGATGGCAGATACGCAGTATTTT.

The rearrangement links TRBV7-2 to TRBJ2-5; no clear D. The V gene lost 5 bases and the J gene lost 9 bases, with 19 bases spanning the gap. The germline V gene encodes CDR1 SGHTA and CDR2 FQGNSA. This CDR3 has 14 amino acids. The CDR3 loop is CASSLSPAAAAQYF. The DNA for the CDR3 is TGTGCCAGCAGCCTCTCGCCGGCGGCCGCCGCCCAGTACTTC.

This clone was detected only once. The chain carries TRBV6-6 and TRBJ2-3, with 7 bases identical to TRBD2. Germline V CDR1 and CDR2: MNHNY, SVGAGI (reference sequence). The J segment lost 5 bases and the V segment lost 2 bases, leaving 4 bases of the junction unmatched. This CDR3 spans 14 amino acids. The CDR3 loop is CASSYGGRGDTQYF. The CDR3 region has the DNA TGTGCCAGCAGTTACGGCGGGAGAGGAGATACGCAGTATTTT.

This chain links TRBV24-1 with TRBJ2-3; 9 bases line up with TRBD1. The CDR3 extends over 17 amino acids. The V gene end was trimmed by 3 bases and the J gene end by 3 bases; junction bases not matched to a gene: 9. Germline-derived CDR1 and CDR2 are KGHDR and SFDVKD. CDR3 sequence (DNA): TGTGCCACCAGTGATCCTGCTCGACAGGGGGGAACAGATACGCAGTATTTT. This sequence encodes CATSDPARQGGTDTQYF.

The CDR3 loop is CASSPYSQPQHF. The CDR3 DNA is TGTGCCAGCAGCCCTTACTCACAGCCCCAGCATTTT. The V gene is TRBV7-8, the J gene TRBJ1-5, with unresolved D. This CDR3 spans 12 amino acids. Germline CDR1 reads SGHVS; CDR2 reads FQNEAQ. The ends were cut back, 5 bases at V and 7 bases at J, with 9 bases in the middle. Full variable domain (missing parts from reference TRBV7-8 and TRBJ1-5): GAGVSQSPRYKVAKRGQDVALRCDPISGHVSLFWYQQALGQGPEFLTYFQNEAQLDKSGLPSDRFFAERPEGSVSTLKIQRTQQEDSAVYLCASSPYSQPQHFGDGTRLSIL.